The text below deals with one T cell receptor beta chain. The sample originates from a study of blood T cell repertoires in COVID-19. Study-level background: Some COVID-19 samples were acute and others convalescent; all came from the United States, Italy and Spain.

The protocol was immunoSEQ multiplex PCR, while the TCRdb copy is restricted to in-frame clones and leaves out a portion. The table includes about 99,000 clones, less than 85% detected once. V trimming: 3 bases; J trimming: 1 base; junction bases outside the gene matches: 7. In germline, CDR1 is MDHEN, CDR2 SYDVKM. This CDR3 has 16 amino acids. This receptor was obtained from a woman at least 80 years old with active or convalescent COVID-19. The sequencing sample was made of peripheral blood. The gene calls are TRBV28 and TRBJ2-7; 9 nucleotides match TRBD1. The CDR3 is CASSFLSGTGSYEQYF. The CDR3 DNA follows: TGTGCCAGCAGTTTCCTCTCCGGGACAGGGTCCTACGAGCAGTACTTC.